This T cell receptor (beta chain) was documented in a study of cytomegalovirus exposure and HLA in healthy donors. Trimming shortened V by 6 bases and J by 0 bases, and 15 bases separated the two germline ends. Germline values: CDR1 MNHGY, CDR2 SAAAGT. The CDR3 has 15 amino acids. Study-wide results and limits: V- and J-gene trimming of TCR beta was linked (in a later analysis) to a missense DCLRE1C variant. The study assumed roughly uniform donor sequencing depth for presence/absence analyses.

The PCR used 60 Vbeta and 13 Jbeta primers. In the original workflow: A follow-up analysis tallied some 80 million unique TCR beta chains, roughly 11 million shared. Clones were sequenced by immunoSEQ multiplex PCR, and TCRdb holds only the in-frame ones, with some missing. The V and J calls and the clone size are those of that table, but D and trimming were determined from the DNA. The sample table sets out 150,000 or so clones. Details on this clone: What it binds is not known.

The clonotype was recovered from a man younger than 40 in good health and CMV-seronegative. The sample comprised PBMCs. V and J are TRBV6-8 and TRBJ2-7; D unclear. CDR3 nucleotides: TGTGCCAGCAGCTCCCAAGGCGGAAGCTCCTACGAGCAGTACTTC. This sequence encodes CASSSQGGSSYEQYF.